One TCR beta chain is described in this entry. The antigen remains undetermined. The record originates from a study of cytomegalovirus exposure and HLA in healthy donors. Points from the study as a whole: In a later analysis, at a false discovery rate of 0.05, some 15,000 TCR beta sequences were associated with HLA alleles. A reported reduction in N-insertions relative to the 666-donor mean was seen in an Asian-associated ancestry cluster in a later analysis. Most TCR beta V segments were productive about 87% or about 30% of the time in an earlier analysis.

CDR1 SEHNR and CDR2 FQNEAQ come from the germline V gene (reference sequence). The CDR3 totals 15 residues. Trimming took 1 base from V and 7 from J, leaving 16 bases between them. A multiplex PCR was run with 60 Vbeta primers and 13 Jbeta primers. Assay used: immunoSEQ multiplex PCR; TCRdb lists only in-frame clones, some missing. The table records roughly 200,000 clones, around 80% of them present only once. The rearrangement joins TRBV7-9 to TRBJ1-2; TRBD1 might be the D (6 bases). Sequenced input: PBMCs. The source of this sequence is a young man in good health and CMV-seronegative. CDR3 in DNA: TGTGCCAGCAGCTTAGACAGAATCGCGACAGGTGGCTACACCTTC. This translates into CASSLDRIATGGYTF.